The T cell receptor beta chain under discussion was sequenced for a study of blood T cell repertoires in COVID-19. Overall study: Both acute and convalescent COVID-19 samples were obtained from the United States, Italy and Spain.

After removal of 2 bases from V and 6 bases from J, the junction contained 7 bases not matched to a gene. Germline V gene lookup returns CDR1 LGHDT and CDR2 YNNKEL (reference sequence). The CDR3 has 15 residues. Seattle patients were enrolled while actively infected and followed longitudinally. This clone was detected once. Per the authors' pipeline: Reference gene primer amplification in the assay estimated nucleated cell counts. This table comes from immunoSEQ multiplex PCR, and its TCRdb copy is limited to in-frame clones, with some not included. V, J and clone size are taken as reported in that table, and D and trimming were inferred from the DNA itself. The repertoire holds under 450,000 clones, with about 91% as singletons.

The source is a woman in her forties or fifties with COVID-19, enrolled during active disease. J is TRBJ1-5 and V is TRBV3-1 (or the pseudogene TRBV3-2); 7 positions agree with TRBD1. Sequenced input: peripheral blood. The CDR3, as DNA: TGTGCCAGCAGCCAACGGCCGGCAGGGGGTCAGCCCCAGCATTTT. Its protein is CASSQRPAGGQPQHF.